Sequencing of this T cell receptor (beta chain) was carried out in a study of cytomegalovirus exposure and HLA in healthy donors. The study, taken as a whole, reports: By a later analysis, the bulk of CMV-associated TCR beta chains appeared HLA-restricted. Reports state that TCR beta sequences accurately predicted most subjects' HLA-A and HLA-B alleles.

There are 14 residues in the CDR3. V trimming: 3 bases; J trimming: 7 bases; junction bases outside the gene matches: 8. The V gene's germline CDR1 is LNHNV and CDR2 YYDKDF (reference sequence). Use of 60 Vbeta and 13 Jbeta primers characterized the PCR. The protocol was immunoSEQ multiplex PCR, while the TCRdb copy is restricted to in-frame clones and leaves out a portion. The table lists some 100,000 clones, 60% to 80% of them singletons. Worth noting for this clone: Antigen unknown.

V is TRBV15 and J is TRBJ1-1; 7 positions agree with TRBD1. The TCR originated in a woman in her 50s in good health and CMV-seropositive. Sequencing used PBMCs. The CDR3 loop is CATSRAGTAIEAFF. CDR3 DNA sequence: TGTGCCACCAGCAGGGCCGGGACAGCCATTGAAGCTTTCTTT. Variable domain in full (rest from reference TRBV15 and TRBJ1-1): DAMVIQNPRYQVTQFGKPVTLSCSQTLNHNVMYWYQQKSSQAPKLLFHYYDKDFNNEADTPDNFQSRRPNTSFCFLDIRSPGLGDTAMYLCATSRAGTAIEAFFGQGTRLTVV.